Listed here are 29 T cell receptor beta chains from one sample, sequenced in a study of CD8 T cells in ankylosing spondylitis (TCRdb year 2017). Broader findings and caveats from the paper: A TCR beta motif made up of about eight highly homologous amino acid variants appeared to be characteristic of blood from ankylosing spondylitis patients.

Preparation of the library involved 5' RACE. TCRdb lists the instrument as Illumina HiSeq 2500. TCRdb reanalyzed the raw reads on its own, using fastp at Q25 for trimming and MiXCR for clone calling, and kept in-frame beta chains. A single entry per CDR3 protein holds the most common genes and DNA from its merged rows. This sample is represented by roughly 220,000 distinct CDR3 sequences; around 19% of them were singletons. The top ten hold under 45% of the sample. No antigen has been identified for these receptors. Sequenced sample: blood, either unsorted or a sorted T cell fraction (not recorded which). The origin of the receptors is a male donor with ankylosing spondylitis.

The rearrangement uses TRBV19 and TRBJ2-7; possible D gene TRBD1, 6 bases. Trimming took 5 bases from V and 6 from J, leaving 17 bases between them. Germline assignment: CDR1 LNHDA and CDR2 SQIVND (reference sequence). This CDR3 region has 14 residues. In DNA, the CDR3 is TGTGCCAGTAGTCCGGGACACGGTTATGGCGAGCAGTACTTC. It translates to CASSPGHGYGEQYF.

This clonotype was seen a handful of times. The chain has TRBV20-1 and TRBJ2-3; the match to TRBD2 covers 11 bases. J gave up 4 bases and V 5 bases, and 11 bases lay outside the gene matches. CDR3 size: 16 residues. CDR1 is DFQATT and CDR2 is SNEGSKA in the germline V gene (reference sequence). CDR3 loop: CSALPLLAGVSDTQYF. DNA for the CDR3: TGCAGTGCTCTCCCCCTACTAGCGGGAGTTTCAGATACGCAGTATTTT.

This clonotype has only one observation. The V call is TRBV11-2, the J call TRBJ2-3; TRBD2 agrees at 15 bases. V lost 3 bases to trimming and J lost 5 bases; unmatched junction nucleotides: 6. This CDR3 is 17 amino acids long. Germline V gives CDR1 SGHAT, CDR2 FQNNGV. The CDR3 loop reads CASSFGTSGGIGDTQYF. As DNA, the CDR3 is TGTGCCAGCAGCTTTGGGACTAGCGGGGGGATTGGAGATACGCAGTATTTT. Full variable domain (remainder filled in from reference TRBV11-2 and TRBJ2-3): EAGVAQSPRYKIIEKRQSVAFWCNPISGHATLYWYQQILGQGPKLLIQFQNNGVVDDSQLPKDRFSAERLKGVDSTLKIQPAKLEDSAVYLCASSFGTSGGIGDTQYFGPGTRLTVL.

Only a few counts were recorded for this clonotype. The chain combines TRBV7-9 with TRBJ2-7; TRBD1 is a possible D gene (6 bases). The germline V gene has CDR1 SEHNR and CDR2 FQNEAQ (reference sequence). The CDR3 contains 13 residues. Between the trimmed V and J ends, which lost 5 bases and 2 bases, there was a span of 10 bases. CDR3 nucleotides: TGTGCCAGCAGCGGGACACCTACCTACGAGCAGTACTTC. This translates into CASSGTPTYEQYF.

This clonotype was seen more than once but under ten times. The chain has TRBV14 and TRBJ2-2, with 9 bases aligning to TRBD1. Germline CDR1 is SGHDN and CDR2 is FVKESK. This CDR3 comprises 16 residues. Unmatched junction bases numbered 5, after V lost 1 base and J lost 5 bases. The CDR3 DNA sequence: TGTGCCAGCAGCCAAGGGGACAGGGTCTGGACCGGGGAGCTGTTTTTT. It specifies CASSQGDRVWTGELFF. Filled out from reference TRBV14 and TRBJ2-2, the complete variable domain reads EAGVTQFPSHSVIEKGQTVTLRCDPISGHDNLYWYRRVMGKEIKFLLHFVKESKQDESGMPNNRFLAERTGGTYSTLKVQPAELEDSGVYFCASSQGDRVWTGELFFGEGSRLTVL.

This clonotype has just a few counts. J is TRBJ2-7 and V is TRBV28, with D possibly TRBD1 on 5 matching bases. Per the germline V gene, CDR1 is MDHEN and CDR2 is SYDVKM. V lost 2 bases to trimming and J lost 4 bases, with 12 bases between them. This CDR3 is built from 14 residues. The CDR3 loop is CASSLTGLTYEQYF. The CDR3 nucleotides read TGTGCCAGCAGTTTAACAGGCCTCACTTACGAGCAGTACTTC.

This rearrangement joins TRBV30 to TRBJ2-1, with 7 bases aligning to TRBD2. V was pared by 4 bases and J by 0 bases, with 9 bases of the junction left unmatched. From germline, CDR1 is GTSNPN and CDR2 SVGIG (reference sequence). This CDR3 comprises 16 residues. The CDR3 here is CAWTSGQTYSYNEQFF. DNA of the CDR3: TGTGCCTGGACTAGCGGACAAACGTACTCCTACAATGAGCAGTTCTTC.

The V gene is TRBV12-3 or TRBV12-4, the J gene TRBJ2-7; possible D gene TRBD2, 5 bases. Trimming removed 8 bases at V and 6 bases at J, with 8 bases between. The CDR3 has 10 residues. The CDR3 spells CASGGSEQYF. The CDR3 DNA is TGTGCCAGCGGCGGGTCCGAGCAGTACTTC.

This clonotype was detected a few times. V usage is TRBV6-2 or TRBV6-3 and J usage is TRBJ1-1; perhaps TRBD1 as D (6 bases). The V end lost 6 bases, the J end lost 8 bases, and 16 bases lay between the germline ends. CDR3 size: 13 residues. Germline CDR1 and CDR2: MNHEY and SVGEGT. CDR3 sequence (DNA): TGTGCCAGCAGCCTTGGACAGACGACCGAAGCTTTCTTT. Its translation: CASSLGQTTEAFF.

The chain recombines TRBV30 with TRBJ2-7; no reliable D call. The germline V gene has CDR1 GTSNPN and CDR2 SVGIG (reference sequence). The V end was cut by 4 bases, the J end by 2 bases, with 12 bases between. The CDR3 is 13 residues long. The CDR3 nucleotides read TGTGCCTGGAAGTACTGGTCGGCCTACGAGCAGTACTTC. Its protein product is CAWKYWSAYEQYF.

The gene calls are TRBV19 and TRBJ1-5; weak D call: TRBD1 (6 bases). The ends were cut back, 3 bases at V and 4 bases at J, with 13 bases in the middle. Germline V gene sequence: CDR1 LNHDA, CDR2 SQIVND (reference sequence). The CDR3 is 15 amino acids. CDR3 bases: TGTGCCAGTAGTATCATGGGGGGGGCGAATCAGCCCCAGCATTTT. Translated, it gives CASSIMGGANQPQHF.

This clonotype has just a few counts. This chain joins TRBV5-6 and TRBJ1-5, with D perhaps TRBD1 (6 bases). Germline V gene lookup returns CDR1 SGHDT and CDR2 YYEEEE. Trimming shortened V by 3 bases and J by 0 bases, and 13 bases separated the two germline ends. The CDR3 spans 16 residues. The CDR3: CASSYSGDYSNQPQHF. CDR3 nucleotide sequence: TGTGCCAGCAGCTATTCAGGGGATTATAGCAATCAGCCCCAGCATTTT.

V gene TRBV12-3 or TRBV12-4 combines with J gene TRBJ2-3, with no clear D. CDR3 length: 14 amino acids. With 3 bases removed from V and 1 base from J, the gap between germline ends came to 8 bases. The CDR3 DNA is TGTGCCAGCAGTTTTAAGGCGGGCACAGATACGCAGTATTTT. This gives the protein CASSFKAGTDTQYF.

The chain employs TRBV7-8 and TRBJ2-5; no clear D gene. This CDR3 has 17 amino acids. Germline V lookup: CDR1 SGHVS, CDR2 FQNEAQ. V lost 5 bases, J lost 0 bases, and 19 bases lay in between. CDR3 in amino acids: CASSTPRTYDNQETQYF. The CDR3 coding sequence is TGTGCCAGCAGCACCCCGAGGACCTACGACAACCAAGAGACCCAGTACTTC.

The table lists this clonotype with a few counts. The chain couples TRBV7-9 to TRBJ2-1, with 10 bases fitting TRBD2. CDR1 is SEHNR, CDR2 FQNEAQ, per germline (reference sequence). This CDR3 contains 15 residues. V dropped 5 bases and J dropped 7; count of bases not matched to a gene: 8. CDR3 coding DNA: TGTGCCAGCAGCCTCCTAGCGGGAGCCGTGAATGAGCAGTTCTTC. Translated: CASSLLAGAVNEQFF.

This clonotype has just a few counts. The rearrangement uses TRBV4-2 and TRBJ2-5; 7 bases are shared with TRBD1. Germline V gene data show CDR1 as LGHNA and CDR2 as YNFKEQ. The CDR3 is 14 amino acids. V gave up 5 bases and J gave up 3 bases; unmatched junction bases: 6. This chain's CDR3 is CASSESGTEETQYF. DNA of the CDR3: TGTGCCAGCAGCGAATCGGGGACAGAAGAGACCCAGTACTTC.

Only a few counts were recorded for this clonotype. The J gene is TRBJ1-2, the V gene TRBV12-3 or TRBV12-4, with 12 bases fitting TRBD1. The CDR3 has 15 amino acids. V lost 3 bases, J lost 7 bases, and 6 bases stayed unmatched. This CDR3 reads CASSFGGQGAPGYTF. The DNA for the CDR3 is TGTGCCAGCAGTTTCGGGGGACAGGGGGCGCCTGGCTACACCTTC.

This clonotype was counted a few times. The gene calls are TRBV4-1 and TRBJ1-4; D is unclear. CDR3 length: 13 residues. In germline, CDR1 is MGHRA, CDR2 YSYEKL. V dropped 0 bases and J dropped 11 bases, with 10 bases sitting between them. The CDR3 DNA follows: TGCGCCAGCAGCCAAGATGTAGACGGGAAACTGTTTTTT. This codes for CASSQDVDGKLFF.

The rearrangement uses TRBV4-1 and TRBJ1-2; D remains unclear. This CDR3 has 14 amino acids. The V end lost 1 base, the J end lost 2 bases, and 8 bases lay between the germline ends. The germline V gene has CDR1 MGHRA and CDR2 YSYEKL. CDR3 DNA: TGCGCCAGCAGCCAAGGATCGGGGAACTATGGCTACACCTTC. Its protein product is CASSQGSGNYGYTF.

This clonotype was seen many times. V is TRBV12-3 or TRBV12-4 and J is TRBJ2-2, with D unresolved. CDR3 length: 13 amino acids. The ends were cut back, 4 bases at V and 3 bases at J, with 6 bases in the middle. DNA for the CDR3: TGTGCCAGCAGTTCAGTAGACACCGGGGAGCTGTTTTTT. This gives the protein CASSSVDTGELFF.

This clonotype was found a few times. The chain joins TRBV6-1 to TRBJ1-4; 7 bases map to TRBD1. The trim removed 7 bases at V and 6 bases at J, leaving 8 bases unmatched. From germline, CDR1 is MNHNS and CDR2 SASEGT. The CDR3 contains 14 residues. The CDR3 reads CASTLQGKDEKLFF. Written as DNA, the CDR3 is TGTGCCAGCACCCTACAGGGGAAGGATGAAAAACTGTTTTTT.

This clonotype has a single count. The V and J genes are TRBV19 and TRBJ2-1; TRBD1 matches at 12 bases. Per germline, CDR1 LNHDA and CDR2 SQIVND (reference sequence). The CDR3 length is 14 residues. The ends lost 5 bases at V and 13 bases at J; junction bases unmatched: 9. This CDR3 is CASSWGQGAYAQFF. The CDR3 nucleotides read TGTGCCAGTAGTTGGGGACAGGGGGCTTATGCTCAGTTCTTC.

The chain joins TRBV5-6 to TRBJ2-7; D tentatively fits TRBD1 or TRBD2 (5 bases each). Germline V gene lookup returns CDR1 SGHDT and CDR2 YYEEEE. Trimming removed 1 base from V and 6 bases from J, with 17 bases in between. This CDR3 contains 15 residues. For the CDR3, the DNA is TGTGCCAGCAGCTTGTGGGGGACGACCCTACTCGAGCAGTACTTC. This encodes CASSLWGTTLLEQYF.

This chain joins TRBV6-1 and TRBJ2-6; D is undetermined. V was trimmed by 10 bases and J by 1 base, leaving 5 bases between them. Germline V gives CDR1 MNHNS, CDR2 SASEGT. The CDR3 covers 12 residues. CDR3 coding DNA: TGTGCCAATGGGTCTGGGGCCAACGTCCTGACTTTC. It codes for CANGSGANVLTF.

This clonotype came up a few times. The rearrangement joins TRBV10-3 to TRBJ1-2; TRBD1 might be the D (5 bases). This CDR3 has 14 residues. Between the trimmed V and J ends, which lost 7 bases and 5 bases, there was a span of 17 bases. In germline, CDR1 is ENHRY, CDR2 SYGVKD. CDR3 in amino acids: CAITLGPGGYGYTF. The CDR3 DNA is TGTGCCATCACTCTGGGACCGGGAGGATATGGCTACACCTTC.

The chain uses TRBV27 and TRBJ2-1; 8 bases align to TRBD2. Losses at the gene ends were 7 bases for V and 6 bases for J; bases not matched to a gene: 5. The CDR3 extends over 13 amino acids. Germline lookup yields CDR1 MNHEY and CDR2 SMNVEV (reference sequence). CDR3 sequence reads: CASIGLAGNEQFF. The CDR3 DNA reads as TGTGCCAGCATCGGTCTAGCGGGCAATGAGCAGTTCTTC.

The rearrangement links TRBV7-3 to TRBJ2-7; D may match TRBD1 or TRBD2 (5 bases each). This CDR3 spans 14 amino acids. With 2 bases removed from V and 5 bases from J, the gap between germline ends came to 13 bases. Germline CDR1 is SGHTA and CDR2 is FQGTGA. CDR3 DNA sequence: TGTGCCAGCAGCTTAGGGGGAGTTCGCGACGAGCAGTACTTC. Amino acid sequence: CASSLGGVRDEQYF.

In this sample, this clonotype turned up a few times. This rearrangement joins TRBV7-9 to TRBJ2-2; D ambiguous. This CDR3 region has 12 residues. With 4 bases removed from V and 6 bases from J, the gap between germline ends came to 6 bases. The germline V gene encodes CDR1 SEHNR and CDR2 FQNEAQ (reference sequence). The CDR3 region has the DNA TGTGCCAGCAGCTCCGCCCCCGGGGAGCTGTTTTTT. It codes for CASSSAPGELFF.

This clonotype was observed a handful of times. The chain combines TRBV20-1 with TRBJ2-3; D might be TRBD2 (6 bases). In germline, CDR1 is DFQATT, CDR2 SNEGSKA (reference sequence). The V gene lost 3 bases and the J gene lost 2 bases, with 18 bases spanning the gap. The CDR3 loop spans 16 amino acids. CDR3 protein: CSARPPASDPTDTQYF. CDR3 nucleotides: TGCAGTGCTAGGCCCCCCGCTAGCGACCCCACAGATACGCAGTATTTT.